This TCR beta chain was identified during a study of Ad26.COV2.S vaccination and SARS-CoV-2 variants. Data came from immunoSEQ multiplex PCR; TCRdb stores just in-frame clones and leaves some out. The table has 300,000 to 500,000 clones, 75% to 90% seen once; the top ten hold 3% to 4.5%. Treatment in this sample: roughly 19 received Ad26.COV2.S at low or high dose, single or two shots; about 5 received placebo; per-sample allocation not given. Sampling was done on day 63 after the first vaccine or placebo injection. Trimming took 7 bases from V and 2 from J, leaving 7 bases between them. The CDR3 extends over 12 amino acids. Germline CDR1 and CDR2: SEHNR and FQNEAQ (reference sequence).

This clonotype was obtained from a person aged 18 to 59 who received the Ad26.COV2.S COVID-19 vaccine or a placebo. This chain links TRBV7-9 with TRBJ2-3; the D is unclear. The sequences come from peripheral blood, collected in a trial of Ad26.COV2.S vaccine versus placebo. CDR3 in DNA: TGTGCCAGCATGGGAAACACAGATACGCAGTATTTT. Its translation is CASMGNTDTQYF.